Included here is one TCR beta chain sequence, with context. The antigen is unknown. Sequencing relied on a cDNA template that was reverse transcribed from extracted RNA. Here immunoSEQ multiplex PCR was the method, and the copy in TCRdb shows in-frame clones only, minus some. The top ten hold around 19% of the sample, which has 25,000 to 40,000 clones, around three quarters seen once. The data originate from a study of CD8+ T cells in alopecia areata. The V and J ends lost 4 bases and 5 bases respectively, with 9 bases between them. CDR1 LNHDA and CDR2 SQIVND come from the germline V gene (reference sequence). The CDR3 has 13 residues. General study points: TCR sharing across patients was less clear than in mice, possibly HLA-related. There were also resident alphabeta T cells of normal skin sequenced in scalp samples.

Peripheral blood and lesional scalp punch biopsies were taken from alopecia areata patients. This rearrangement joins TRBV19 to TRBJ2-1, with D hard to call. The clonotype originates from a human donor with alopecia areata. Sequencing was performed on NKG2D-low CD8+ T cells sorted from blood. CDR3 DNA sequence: TGTGCCAGTAGTACACTTCGACACAATGAGCAGTTCTTC. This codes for CASSTLRHNEQFF.